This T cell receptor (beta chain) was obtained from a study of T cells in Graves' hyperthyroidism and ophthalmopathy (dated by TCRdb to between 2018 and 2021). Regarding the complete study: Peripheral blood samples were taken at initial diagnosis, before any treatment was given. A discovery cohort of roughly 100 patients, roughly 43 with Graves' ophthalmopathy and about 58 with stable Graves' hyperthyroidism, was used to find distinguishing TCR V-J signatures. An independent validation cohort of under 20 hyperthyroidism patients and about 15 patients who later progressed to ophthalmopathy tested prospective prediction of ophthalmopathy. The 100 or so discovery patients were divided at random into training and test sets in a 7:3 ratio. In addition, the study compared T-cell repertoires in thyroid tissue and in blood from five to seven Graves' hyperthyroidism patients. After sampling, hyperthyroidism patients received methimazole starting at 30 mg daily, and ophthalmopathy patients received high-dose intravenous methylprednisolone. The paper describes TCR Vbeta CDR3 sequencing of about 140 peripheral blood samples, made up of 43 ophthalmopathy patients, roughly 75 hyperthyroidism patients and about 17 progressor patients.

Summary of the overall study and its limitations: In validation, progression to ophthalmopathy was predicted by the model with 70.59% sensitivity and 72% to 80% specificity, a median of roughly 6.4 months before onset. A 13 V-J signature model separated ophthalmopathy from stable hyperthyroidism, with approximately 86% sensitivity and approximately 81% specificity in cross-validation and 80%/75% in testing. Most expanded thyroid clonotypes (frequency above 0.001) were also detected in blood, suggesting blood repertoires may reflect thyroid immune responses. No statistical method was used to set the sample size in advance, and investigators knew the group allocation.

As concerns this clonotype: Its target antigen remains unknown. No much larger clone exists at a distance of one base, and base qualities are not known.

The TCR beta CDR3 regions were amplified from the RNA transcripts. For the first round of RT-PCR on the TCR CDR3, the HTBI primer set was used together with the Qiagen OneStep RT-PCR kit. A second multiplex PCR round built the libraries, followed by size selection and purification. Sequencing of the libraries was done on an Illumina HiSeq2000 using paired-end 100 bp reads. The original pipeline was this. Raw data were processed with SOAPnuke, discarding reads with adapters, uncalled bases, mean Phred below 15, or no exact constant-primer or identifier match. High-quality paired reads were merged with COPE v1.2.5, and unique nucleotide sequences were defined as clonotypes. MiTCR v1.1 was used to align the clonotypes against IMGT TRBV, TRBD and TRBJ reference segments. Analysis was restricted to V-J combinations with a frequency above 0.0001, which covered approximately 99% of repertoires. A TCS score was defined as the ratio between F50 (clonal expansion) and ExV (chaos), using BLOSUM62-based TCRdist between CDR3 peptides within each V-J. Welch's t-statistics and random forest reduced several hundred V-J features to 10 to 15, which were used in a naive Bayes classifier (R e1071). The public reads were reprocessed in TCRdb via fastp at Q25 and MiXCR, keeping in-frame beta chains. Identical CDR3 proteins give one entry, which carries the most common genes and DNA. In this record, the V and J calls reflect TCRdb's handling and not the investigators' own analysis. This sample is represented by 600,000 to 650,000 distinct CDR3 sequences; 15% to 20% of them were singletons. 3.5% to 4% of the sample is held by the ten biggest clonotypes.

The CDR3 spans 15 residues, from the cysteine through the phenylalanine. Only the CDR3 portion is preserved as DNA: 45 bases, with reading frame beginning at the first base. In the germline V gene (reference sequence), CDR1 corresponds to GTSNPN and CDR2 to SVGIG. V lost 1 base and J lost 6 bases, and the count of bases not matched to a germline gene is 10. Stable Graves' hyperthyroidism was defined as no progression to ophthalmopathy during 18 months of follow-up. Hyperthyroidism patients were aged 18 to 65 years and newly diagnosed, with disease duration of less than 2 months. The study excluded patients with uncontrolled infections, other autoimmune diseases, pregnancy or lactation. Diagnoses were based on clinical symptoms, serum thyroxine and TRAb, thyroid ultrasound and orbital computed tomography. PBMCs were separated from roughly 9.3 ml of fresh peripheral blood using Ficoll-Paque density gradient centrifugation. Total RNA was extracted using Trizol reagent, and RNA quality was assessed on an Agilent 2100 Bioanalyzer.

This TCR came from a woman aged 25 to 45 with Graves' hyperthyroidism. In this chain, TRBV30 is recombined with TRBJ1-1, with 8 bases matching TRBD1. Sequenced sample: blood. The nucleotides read TGTGCCTGGAGTGCGGACAGGGTTGGAGGCCCTGAAGCTTTCTTT. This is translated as CAWSADRVGGPEAFF. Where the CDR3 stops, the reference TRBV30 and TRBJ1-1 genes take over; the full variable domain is SQTIHQWPATLVQPVGSPLSLECTVEGTSNPNLYWYRQAAGRGLQLLFYSVGIGQISSEVPQNLSASRPQDRQFILSSKKLLLSDSGFYLCAWSADRVGGPEAFFGQGTRLTVV.